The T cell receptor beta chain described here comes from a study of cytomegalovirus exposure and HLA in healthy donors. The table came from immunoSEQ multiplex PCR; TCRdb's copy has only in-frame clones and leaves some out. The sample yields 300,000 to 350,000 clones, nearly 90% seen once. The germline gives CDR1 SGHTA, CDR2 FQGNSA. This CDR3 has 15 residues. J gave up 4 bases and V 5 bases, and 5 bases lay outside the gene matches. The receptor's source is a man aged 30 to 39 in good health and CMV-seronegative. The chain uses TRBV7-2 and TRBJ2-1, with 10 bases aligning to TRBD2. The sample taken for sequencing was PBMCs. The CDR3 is CASSPGLAAYNEQFF. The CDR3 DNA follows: TGTGCCAGCAGCCCAGGACTAGCGGCGTACAATGAGCAGTTCTTC.